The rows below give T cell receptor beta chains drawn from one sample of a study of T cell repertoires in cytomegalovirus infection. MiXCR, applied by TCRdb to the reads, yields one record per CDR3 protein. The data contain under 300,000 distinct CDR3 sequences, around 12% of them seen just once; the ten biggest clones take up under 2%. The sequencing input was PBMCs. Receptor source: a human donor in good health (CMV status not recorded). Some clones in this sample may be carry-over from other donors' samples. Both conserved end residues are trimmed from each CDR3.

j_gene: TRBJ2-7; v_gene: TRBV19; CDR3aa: ASSSQGSSEQY
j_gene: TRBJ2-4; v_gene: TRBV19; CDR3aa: ASSPRGPVAKNIQY
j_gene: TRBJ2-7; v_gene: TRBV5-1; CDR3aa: ASGTGRAYEQY
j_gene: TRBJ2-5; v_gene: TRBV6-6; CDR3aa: ASRGTSGRDQTQY
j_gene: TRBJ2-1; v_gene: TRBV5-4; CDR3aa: ASSSDTAGQWILQF
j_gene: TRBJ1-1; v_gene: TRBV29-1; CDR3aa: SSRTANTEAF
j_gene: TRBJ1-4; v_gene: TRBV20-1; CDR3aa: SARGPTNEKLF
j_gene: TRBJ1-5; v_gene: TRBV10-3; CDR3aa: AIRDTGTNQPQH
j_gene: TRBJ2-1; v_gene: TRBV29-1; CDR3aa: SPGLAGEQF
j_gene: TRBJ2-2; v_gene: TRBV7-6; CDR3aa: ASSLELLRGIGGELF
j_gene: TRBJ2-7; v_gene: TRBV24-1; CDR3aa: ATSSRGYEQY
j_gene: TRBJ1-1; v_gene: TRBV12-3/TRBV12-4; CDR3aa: ASTTGQALGAF